This T cell receptor (beta chain) was recovered during a study of shared clonotypes between healthy human individuals. Trimming shortened V by 7 bases and J by 5 bases, and 23 bases separated the two germline ends. Germline CDR1 MDHEN, CDR2 SYDVKM. There are 16 residues in the CDR3. Produced via immunoSEQ multiplex PCR; TCRdb's table is partial and in-frame only. Found here are about 2.4 million clones, 80% to 95% of them singletons; the top ten hold 0.36%. Study outcomes and limitations: About 5% was the fraction of naive CD4 clonotypes found shared across several donors.

As regards this clone: As yet, its antigen is unknown.

J is TRBJ2-5 and V is TRBV28; D not resolved. The source material was naive CD4+ T cells from PBMCs. Stated subset: CD45RA+ positively selected. The sequence came from a man between 18 and 29 years old in good health. Some clones in this sample may be carry-over from other donors' samples. The CDR3 DNA reads as TGTGCCAGCACCTCCCCCGCAGGTTCTGGGTCCGAGACCCAGTACTTC. The encoded protein is CASTSPAGSGSETQYF.